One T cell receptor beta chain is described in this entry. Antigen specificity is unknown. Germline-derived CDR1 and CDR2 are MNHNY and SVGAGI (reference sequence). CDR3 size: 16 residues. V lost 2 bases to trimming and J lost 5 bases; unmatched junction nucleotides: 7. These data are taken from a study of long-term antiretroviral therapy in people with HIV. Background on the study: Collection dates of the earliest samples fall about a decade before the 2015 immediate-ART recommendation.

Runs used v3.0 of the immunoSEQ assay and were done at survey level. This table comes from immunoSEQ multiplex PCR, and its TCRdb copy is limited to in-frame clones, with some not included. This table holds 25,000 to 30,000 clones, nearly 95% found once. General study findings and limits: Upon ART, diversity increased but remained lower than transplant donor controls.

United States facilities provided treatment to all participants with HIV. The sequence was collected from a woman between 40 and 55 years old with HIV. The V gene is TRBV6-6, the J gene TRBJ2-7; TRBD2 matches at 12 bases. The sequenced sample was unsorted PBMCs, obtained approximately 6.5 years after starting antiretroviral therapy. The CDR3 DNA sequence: TGTGCCAGCAGTTACAGACTAGCGGGGGAGGATGACGAGCAGTACTTC. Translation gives CASSYRLAGEDDEQYF.